This T cell receptor (beta chain) was captured by sequencing in a study of blood T cell repertoires in COVID-19. The data were produced by immunoSEQ multiplex PCR, yet TCRdb's version contains in-frame clones alone and is incomplete. Here the sample spans some 56,000 clones, more than 70% being singletons. V lost 7 bases and J 4 bases, leaving 14 bases between the germline ends. Germline lookup yields CDR1 SGHRS and CDR2 YFSETQ. The CDR3 is made up of 13 amino acids. J is TRBJ1-1 and V is TRBV5-1; unclear D gene. Input material: peripheral blood. The receptor was isolated from a man aged 55 to 69 with acute or convalescent COVID-19. The CDR3 is CASGREMGTEAFF. In DNA form, the CDR3 reads TGCGCCAGCGGGAGGGAGATGGGCACTGAAGCTTTCTTT.